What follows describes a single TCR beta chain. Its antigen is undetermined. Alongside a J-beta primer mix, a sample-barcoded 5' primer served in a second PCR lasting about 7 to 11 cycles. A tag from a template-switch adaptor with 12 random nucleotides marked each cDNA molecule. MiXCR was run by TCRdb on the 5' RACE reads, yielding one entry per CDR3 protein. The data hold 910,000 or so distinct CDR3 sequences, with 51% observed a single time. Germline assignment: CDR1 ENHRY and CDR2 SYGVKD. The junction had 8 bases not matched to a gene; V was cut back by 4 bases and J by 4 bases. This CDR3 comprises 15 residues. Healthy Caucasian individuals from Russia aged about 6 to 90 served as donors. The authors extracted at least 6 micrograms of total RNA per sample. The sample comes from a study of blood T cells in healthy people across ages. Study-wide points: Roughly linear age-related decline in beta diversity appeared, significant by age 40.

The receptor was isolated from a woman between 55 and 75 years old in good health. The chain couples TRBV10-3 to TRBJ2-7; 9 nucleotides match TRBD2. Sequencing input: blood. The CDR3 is CAISGASGKLYEQYF. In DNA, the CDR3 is TGTGCCATCAGTGGGGCTAGCGGGAAGCTGTACGAGCAGTACTTC.